The clone carrying this TCR beta chain has only a few counts. The data were taken from a study of blood T cell repertoires in COVID-19. Study in general: Samples taken during acute and convalescent COVID-19 were collected in the United States, Italy and Spain.

In the source study's methods: Reference gene primer amplification gave nucleated cell count estimates. Generated by immunoSEQ multiplex PCR, the TCRdb table keeps only in-frame clones and is missing some. D and trimming were read from the DNA, whereas the V and J calls and clone size are those reported in that table. The table records approximately 87,000 clones, roughly 80% of them present only once. The CDR3 length is 14 residues. Per germline, CDR1 KGHDR and CDR2 SFDVKD. Trimming took 5 bases from V and 5 from J, leaving 12 bases between them. J is TRBJ1-5 and V is TRBV24-1; possible D gene TRBD1, 6 bases. The receptor's source is a woman of 80 years or more with acute or convalescent COVID-19. The source material was peripheral blood. The CDR3 here is CATSGQERDQPQHF. The CDR3 nucleotides read TGTGCCACCAGTGGACAGGAACGGGATCAGCCCCAGCATTTT.